Listed here are 27 T cell receptor beta chains from one sample, sequenced in a study of cytomegalovirus exposure and HLA in healthy donors. 13 Jbeta primers and 60 Vbeta primers were used for the PCR. Produced via immunoSEQ multiplex PCR; TCRdb's table is partial and in-frame only. Among 85,000 to 100,000 clones listed, more than 75% were seen once. The sequenced sample consisted of PBMCs. The source is a man aged 25-45 years in good health and CMV-seropositive.

This chain links TRBV2 with TRBJ2-3, with TRBD1 identical over 7 bases. The CDR3 covers 12 residues. The V gene's germline CDR1 is SNHLY and CDR2 FYNNEI. The V segment lost 6 bases and the J segment 5 bases; nucleotides outside the gene matches: 2. CDR3 in DNA: TGTGCCAGCAGGGCAGGGGGAGATACGCAGTATTTT. Amino acid sequence: CASRAGGDTQYF.

The V call is TRBV4-2, the J call TRBJ1-1; 7 bases map to TRBD1. With V trimmed by 0 bases and J by 0 bases, 7 bases remained unmatched. Germline-derived CDR1 and CDR2 are LGHNA and YNFKEQ. The CDR3 has 17 amino acids. CDR3: CASSQEGTEIMNTEAFF. In DNA, the CDR3 is TGTGCCAGCAGCCAAGAGGGGACAGAGATCATGAACACTGAAGCTTTCTTT.

The chain employs TRBV11-2 and TRBJ1-3, with 8 positions matching TRBD1. CDR1 and CDR2 (germline): SGHAT, FQNNGV. The CDR3 loop spans 18 amino acids. V shed 0 bases, J shed 0 bases, and the junction held 7 bases outside the gene matches. As DNA, the CDR3 is TGTGCCAGCAGCTTAGAGGGAACAGGGGGTCTCTCTGGAAACACCATATATTTT. Encoded protein: CASSLEGTGGLSGNTIYF.

The chain carries TRBV5-5 and TRBJ1-1; D perhaps matches TRBD1 (6 bases). CDR3 length: 14 residues. Germline CDR1 SGHKS, CDR2 YYEKEE (reference sequence). Trimming stripped 6 bases from V and 4 bases from J, with 16 bases between. The CDR3 region is CASNVDWGPTEAFF. The CDR3 DNA follows: TGTGCCAGCAACGTAGATTGGGGGCCCACTGAAGCTTTCTTT.

The CDR3 reads CASIRNVGQTFDEQYF. The CDR3 DNA is TGTGCCAGCATTAGGAACGTTGGACAGACATTCGACGAGCAGTACTTC. The rearrangement links TRBV28 to TRBJ2-7, with TRBD1 as a possible D gene (6 bases). V was pared by 7 bases and J by 5 bases, with 24 bases between. The CDR3 runs 16 residues. Germline V gene data show CDR1 as MDHEN and CDR2 as SYDVKM.

V gene TRBV5-1 combines with J gene TRBJ2-7; 9 bases are shared with TRBD1. Germline trimming cut 7 bases from V and 5 bases from J; bases unmatched to any gene: 10. Looked up from germline, CDR1 is SGHRS and CDR2 is YFSETQ. The CDR3 spans 14 residues. CDR3 loop: CASSAGTGWNEQYF. In DNA form, the CDR3 reads TGCGCCAGCTCAGCCGGGACAGGGTGGAACGAGCAGTACTTC.

This CDR3 is CASSLGPLLDSPLHF. CDR3 bases: TGCGCCAGCAGCTTGGGGCCGCTGCTCGATTCACCCCTCCACTTT. This chain connects TRBV5-1 to TRBJ1-6; D is ambiguous. CDR1 and CDR2 (germline): SGHRS, YFSETQ. Trimming pared 0 bases from V and 8 bases from J, leaving 12 bases between. The CDR3 is made up of 15 amino acids.

The chain couples TRBV5-8 to TRBJ2-5; no definite D call. The DNA end favors TRBJ2-7, so the J call may be wrong. Germline V gives CDR1 SGHTS, CDR2 YDEGEE. CDR3 length: 10 amino acids. CDR3 sequence: CASSAVEQYF. CDR3 DNA: TGTGCCAGCAGTGCGGTCGAGCAGTACTTC.

This rearrangement joins TRBV5-1 to TRBJ2-6, with unresolved D. This CDR3 has 15 amino acids. CDR1 and CDR2 (germline): SGHRS, YFSETQ. The ends were cut back, 0 bases at V and 0 bases at J, with 4 bases in the middle. The CDR3 bases are TGCGCCAGCAGCTTGGGTAGCTCTGGGGCCAACGTCCTGACTTTC. The encoded protein is CASSLGSSGANVLTF. The entire variable domain, with the rest obtained from reference TRBV5-1 and TRBJ2-6, is as follows: KAGVTQTPRYLIKTRGQQVTLSCSPISGHRSVSWYQQTPGQGLQFLFEYFSETQRNKGNFPGRFSGRQFSNSRSEMNVSTLELGDSALYLCASSLGSSGANVLTFGAGSRLTVL.

This chain links TRBV13 with TRBJ2-2; 7 nucleotides agree with TRBD2. The CDR3 spans 16 residues. Germline V lookup: CDR1 PRHDT, CDR2 FYEKMQ (reference sequence). Trimming removed 5 bases from V and 0 bases from J; junction bases left unmatched: 6. The CDR3 reads CASSLRLAANTGELFF. The CDR3 region has the DNA TGTGCCAGCAGCCTCAGACTAGCAGCGAACACCGGGGAGCTGTTTTTT.

The chain employs TRBV7-9 and TRBJ2-3; D is perhaps TRBD1 (5 bases). The CDR3 covers 14 residues. Looked up from germline, CDR1 is SEHNR and CDR2 is FQNEAQ (reference sequence). V dropped 7 bases and J dropped 4 bases, with 15 bases sitting between them. CDR3 protein: CASKKGQTADTQYF. The CDR3 bases are TGTGCCAGCAAAAAAGGACAAACAGCAGATACGCAGTATTTT. Using reference TRBV7-9 and TRBJ2-3 for the parts outside the CDR3, the full variable domain is DTGVSQNPRHKITKRGQNVTFRCDPISEHNRLYWYRQTLGQGPEFLTYFQNEAQLEKSRLLSDRFSAERPKGSFSTLEIQRTEQGDSAMYLCASKKGQTADTQYFGPGTRLTVL.

The V gene is TRBV9, the J gene TRBJ1-4, with TRBD1 matching 9 bases. Germline CDR1 and CDR2: SGDLS and YYNGEE. V shed 2 bases, J shed 7 bases, and the junction held 18 bases outside the gene matches. The CDR3 consists of 19 residues. CDR3 sequence (DNA): TGTGCCAGCAGCGTTCTAACCGGGACAGGGAGGGAGGTCGGTGAAAAACTGTTTTTT. Translating it yields CASSVLTGTGREVGEKLFF.

This clone came up a few times. V and J are TRBV10-2 and TRBJ2-1, with TRBD2 identical over 10 bases. The CDR3 covers 14 residues. Germline-derived CDR1 and CDR2 are WSHSY and SAAADI. The V gene end was trimmed by 2 bases and the J gene end by 8 bases; junction bases not matched to a gene: 3. CDR3 coding DNA: TGCGCCAGCAGTGAGGCTAGCGGGAGCGATGAGCAGTTCTTC. It translates to CASSEASGSDEQFF.

The chain has TRBV5-1 and TRBJ1-5, with 7 positions matching TRBD1. V gave up 0 bases and J gave up 1 base; unmatched junction bases: 1. Germline values: CDR1 SGHRS, CDR2 YFSETQ. The CDR3 runs to 15 residues. CDR3 coding DNA: TGCGCCAGCAGCTTGGAGGGGGCGAGCAATCAGCCCCAGCATTTT. This translates into CASSLEGASNQPQHF.

The V gene is TRBV28, the J gene TRBJ2-7; 8 bases fit TRBD1. This CDR3 region has 14 residues. With 5 bases clipped from V and 4 bases from J, the junction kept 7 bases outside the gene matches. CDR1 and CDR2 (germline): MDHEN, SYDVKM. The CDR3 loop is CASSGTGGSYEQYF. The CDR3 nucleotides read TGTGCCAGCAGTGGAACAGGGGGTTCTTACGAGCAGTACTTC.

The rearrangement links TRBV5-1 to TRBJ2-7, with TRBD2 as a possible D gene (5 bases). Germline CDR1 reads SGHRS; CDR2 reads YFSETQ. This CDR3 region has 14 residues. V lost 2 bases and J lost 5, with 14 bases in between. This CDR3 reads CASSFGGRPHEQYF. The CDR3 nucleotides are TGCGCCAGCAGCTTCGGAGGACGGCCCCACGAGCAGTACTTC.

V and J are TRBV19 and TRBJ1-1, with TRBD1 as a possible D gene (6 bases). Trimming stripped 4 bases from V and 1 base from J, with 13 bases between. Germline CDR1 reads LNHDA; CDR2 reads SQIVND (reference sequence). CDR3 size: 15 residues. CDR3 amino acids: CASSTWTDQNTEAFF. DNA for the CDR3: TGTGCCAGTAGTACCTGGACAGACCAGAACACTGAAGCTTTCTTT.

This clone was observed once. The chain employs TRBV2 and TRBJ2-1; 9 positions agree with TRBD1. Germline values: CDR1 SNHLY, CDR2 FYNNEI. The trim removed 9 bases at V and 6 bases at J, leaving 12 bases unmatched. The CDR3 sequence is 15 residues long. This chain's CDR3 is CARSRRTGDFNEQFF. In DNA, the CDR3 is TGTGCCAGATCCCGGAGGACAGGGGATTTCAATGAGCAGTTCTTC.

The rearrangement uses TRBV14 and TRBJ2-7; 10 nucleotides align to TRBD2. The CDR3 length is 16 residues. Germline values: CDR1 SGHDN, CDR2 FVKESK. Trimming removed 6 bases from V and 3 bases from J; junction bases left unmatched: 11. CDR3: CASSRTSGFSRYEQYF. In DNA form, the CDR3 reads TGTGCCAGCAGTCGGACTAGCGGATTTTCCCGCTACGAGCAGTACTTC.

This clone was seen only a few times. This rearrangement joins TRBV28 to TRBJ2-7; the D gene is possibly TRBD2 (5 bases). The CDR3 is made up of 13 amino acids. Per germline, CDR1 MDHEN and CDR2 SYDVKM. Trimming removed 3 bases from V and 5 bases from J, with 11 bases in between. The CDR3 reads CASSFSGFHEQYF. CDR3 sequence (DNA): TGTGCCAGCAGTTTCAGCGGATTTCACGAGCAGTACTTC.

The CDR3 coding sequence is TGTGCCAGCAGACGGGGGAGGCGTTACGAGCAGTACTTC. This gives the protein CASRRGRRYEQYF. The J gene is TRBJ2-7, the V gene TRBV6-5; a possible D gene is TRBD2 (6 bases). Germline V CDR1 and CDR2: MNHEY, SVGAGI. This CDR3 spans 13 amino acids. Trimming took off 6 bases at V and 4 bases at J, with 13 bases between the two ends.

V gene TRBV9 combines with J gene TRBJ2-3; D gene unclear. The CDR3 is 13 amino acids. The germline V and J ends were trimmed by 4 bases and 3 bases, with 9 bases remaining between them. CDR1 and CDR2 from the germline V gene are SGDLS and YYNGEE. CDR3 sequence (DNA): TGTGCCAGCAGCACCACTTGGACAGATACGCAGTATTTT. Its translation is CASSTTWTDTQYF.

The genes are TRBV6-5 and TRBJ2-7; 8 positions agree with TRBD1. The germline gives CDR1 MNHEY, CDR2 SVGAGI. This CDR3 has 15 residues. Unmatched junction bases numbered 6, after V lost 2 bases and J lost 3 bases. The CDR3 coding sequence is TGTGCCAGCAGTTACGCGGACAGGGCAAACTACGAGCAGTACTTC. This translates into CASSYADRANYEQYF.

The sample holds one count of this clone. The V and J genes are TRBV7-2 and TRBJ1-5; D may be TRBD1 (5 bases). Trimming left V 0 bases short and J 1 base short, with 7 bases between. CDR1 and CDR2 (germline): SGHTA, FQGNSA. This CDR3 is 15 amino acids long. CDR3 region: CASSLAGVSNQPQHF. The CDR3 DNA is TGTGCCAGCAGCTTAGCAGGGGTAAGCAATCAGCCCCAGCATTTT. Full variable domain (outside the CDR3, taken from reference TRBV7-2 and TRBJ1-5): GAGVSQSPSNKVTEKGKDVELRCDPISGHTALYWYRQSLGQGLEFLIYFQGNSAPDKSGLPSDRFSAERTGGSVSTLTIQRTQQEDSAVYLCASSLAGVSNQPQHFGDGTRLSIL.

The sample holds one count of this clone. The V gene is TRBV18, the J gene TRBJ2-1; D might be TRBD1 (5 bases). The CDR3 runs to 13 residues. CDR1 is KGHSH, CDR2 LQKENI, per germline. V was clipped by 3 bases and J by 5 bases, with 8 bases between them. This CDR3 is CASSPPGHNEQFF. CDR3 nucleotides: TGTGCCAGCTCACCCCCAGGGCACAATGAGCAGTTCTTC.

The chain joins TRBV5-6 to TRBJ1-1, with 7 bases fitting TRBD1. CDR3 length: 14 amino acids. V lost 2 bases, J lost 4 bases, and 5 bases stayed unmatched. Germline V gene sequence: CDR1 SGHDT, CDR2 YYEEEE. The CDR3 coding sequence is TGTGCCAGCAGCTTTAGGGGGCTTGTCACTGAAGCTTTCTTT. It translates to CASSFRGLVTEAFF.

The chain is built from TRBV9 and TRBJ1-2; D remains unclear. V lost 0 bases to trimming and J lost 4 bases, with 10 bases between them. The germline CDR1 and CDR2 sequences are SGDLS and YYNGEE. This CDR3 contains 14 residues. The CDR3 DNA reads TGTGCCAGCAGCGTAGGGCAGGCGAGCTATGGCTACACCTTC. Translating it yields CASSVGQASYGYTF.